Each of the 4 T cell receptor beta chains below was sequenced from the same sample in a study of Graves' ophthalmopathy and Graves' hyperthyroidism (dated by TCRdb to about 2018). The sequencer listed for this sample is Illumina HiSeq 2000. For repertoire sequencing, TCR beta CDR3 regions were amplified from RNA transcripts. The first round of RT-PCR was done with HTBI primers and the Qiagen OneStep RT-PCR kit, and was followed by a second round of multiplex PCR, then size selection and purification. TCRdb reprocessing: public reads trimmed at Q25 with fastp, clones called with MiXCR, in-frame beta chains kept. Identical CDR3 proteins give one entry, which carries the most common genes and DNA. Here the sample has some 370,000 distinct CDR3 sequences; 15% to 20% occur a single time. The ten largest clones represent roughly 2.4% of the sample. Sequenced material: peripheral blood. The source is an adult woman with stable Graves' hyperthyroidism.

This clonotype was recorded only once. Compared with germline, one end of the junction differs, possibly owing to a read error. The chain links TRBV6-5 to TRBJ1-1; possibly TRBD1 for D (5 bases). CDR3 length: 12 amino acids. The V gene's germline CDR1 is MNHEY and CDR2 SVGAGI. CDR3: CASSFWGTEALF. In DNA form, the CDR3 reads TGTGCCAGCAGTTTCTGGGGCACTGAAGCTCTCTTT.

This clonotype was counted ten times or more. This chain links TRBV29-1 with TRBJ2-5, with D tentatively TRBD1 or TRBD2 (6 bases each). Trimming removed 2 bases at V and 5 bases at J, with 12 bases between. CDR1 and CDR2 (germline): SQVTM, ANQGSEA. The CDR3 length is 13 residues. The CDR3 bases are TGCAGCGTTGAACCGACTAGGGGGGAGACCCAGTACTTC. Amino acids: CSVEPTRGETQYF.

This chain uses TRBV19 with TRBJ1-2; 9 bases align to TRBD1. There are 15 residues in the CDR3. Per germline, CDR1 LNHDA and CDR2 SQIVND (reference sequence). V shed 5 bases and J 2 bases; nucleotides not matched to a gene: 6. The CDR3 here is CASSAGQGRNYGYTF. CDR3 nucleotides: TGTGCCAGTAGTGCCGGACAGGGGAGGAACTATGGCTACACCTTC.

This clonotype has a count of ten or more. The rearrangement uses TRBV28 and TRBJ1-5; 8 bases map to TRBD1. Germline V gene sequence: CDR1 MDHEN, CDR2 SYDVKM. CDR3 length: 14 residues. Unmatched junction bases numbered 10, after V lost 5 bases and J lost 10 bases. The CDR3 sequence is CASSQQGVRSPQHF. In DNA, the CDR3 is TGTGCCAGCAGTCAACAGGGGGTCCGAAGTCCCCAGCATTTT.